Below, one T cell receptor beta chain is given with its context. Its antigen remains unknown. Trimming removed 1 base at V and 3 bases at J, with 12 bases between. CDR1 and CDR2 from the germline V gene are SEHNR and FQNEAQ (reference sequence). This CDR3 has 15 residues. It was 5'RACE with constant-segment primers that produced the TCR alpha and TCR beta cDNA libraries, which carried sample barcodes and UMIs. One entry per CDR3 protein, called by TCRdb with MiXCR from the 5' RACE reads. The sample includes about 290,000 distinct CDR3 sequences, around a sixth of them seen just once. The data originate from a study of T-cell memory formation after mild COVID-19. As for the study in general: Among the donors, TCR clusters were largely specific to each donor. Study outcomes and limitations: CD4+ contracting clones were found mainly in CM and EM, and CD8+ ones in EMRA.

This chain joins TRBV7-9 and TRBJ1-1; no clear D. Sequenced input: PBMCs or a T cell subset sorted from them (not recorded which). This receptor was identified in a man aged 18-30 years who had mild COVID-19 (a few samples of this study predate the infection). Cell type and time point are not known. CDR3 nucleotide sequence: TGTGCCAGCAGCTTAGGAGAGGGTCGGGACACTGAAGCTTTCTTT. Translated: CASSLGEGRDTEAFF.